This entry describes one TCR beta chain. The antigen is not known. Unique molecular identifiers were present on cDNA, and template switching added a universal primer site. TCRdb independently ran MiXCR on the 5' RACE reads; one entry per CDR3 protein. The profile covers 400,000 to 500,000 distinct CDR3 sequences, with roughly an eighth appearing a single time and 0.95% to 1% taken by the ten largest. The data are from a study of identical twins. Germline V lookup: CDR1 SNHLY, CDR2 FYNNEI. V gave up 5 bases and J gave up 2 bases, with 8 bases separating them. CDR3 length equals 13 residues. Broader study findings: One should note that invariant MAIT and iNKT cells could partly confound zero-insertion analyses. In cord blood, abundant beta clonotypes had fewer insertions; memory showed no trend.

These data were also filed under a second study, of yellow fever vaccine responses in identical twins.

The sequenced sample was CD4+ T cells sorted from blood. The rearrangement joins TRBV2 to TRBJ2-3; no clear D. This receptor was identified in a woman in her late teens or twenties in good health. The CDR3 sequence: CASSTVTTDTQYF. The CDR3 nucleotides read TGTGCCAGCAGTACAGTGACCACAGATACGCAGTATTTT. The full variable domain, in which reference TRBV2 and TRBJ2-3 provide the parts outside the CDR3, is EPEVTQTPSHQVTQMGQEVILRCVPISNHLYFYWYRQILGQKVEFLVSFYNNEISEKSEIFDDQFSVERPDGSNFTLKIRSTKLEDSAMYFCASSTVTTDTQYFGPGTRLTVL.